These 21 T cell receptor beta chains originate from one sample sequenced in a study of PD-L1 blockade in urothelial cancer. Some clones are missing from TCRdb's copy, which holds only in-frame ones; the method was immunoSEQ multiplex PCR. The sample has about 110,000 clones, around 82% seen once. This specimen consisted of PBMCs, obtained around atezolizumab (anti-PD-L1) treatment. Source of these receptors: a man aged 45-65 years with urothelial cancer.

The CDR3 DNA sequence: TGTGCCAGCAGCTTGAGAGATGGCACTGAAGCTTTCTTT. Translating it yields CASSLRDGTEAFF. The chain is built from TRBV5-5 and TRBJ1-1; D unresolved. Germline V lookup: CDR1 SGHKS, CDR2 YYEKEE (reference sequence). The CDR3 loop spans 13 amino acids. Trimming took 1 base from V and 4 from J, leaving 8 bases between them.

V usage is TRBV6-1 and J usage is TRBJ2-1; D possibly corresponds to TRBD2 (6 bases). Trimming cost V 8 bases and J 3 bases, with 17 bases left between them. Germline CDR1 is MNHNS and CDR2 is SASEGT. The CDR3 is 15 amino acids. The CDR3 loop reads CASVLSGSNYNEQFF. The CDR3 DNA is TGTGCCAGCGTTCTTAGCGGATCCAACTACAATGAGCAGTTCTTC.

This clone showed up just once. V gene TRBV9 combines with J gene TRBJ2-1, with 7 bases lining up with TRBD2. This CDR3 has 15 amino acids. After removal of 3 bases from V and 0 bases from J, the junction contained 3 bases not matched to a gene. The germline CDR1 and CDR2 sequences are SGDLS and YYNGEE. CDR3 bases: TGTGCCAGCAGCGGTGGGAGGGGCTCCTACAATGAGCAGTTCTTC. It specifies CASSGGRGSYNEQFF. The variable domain in full, completed from reference TRBV9 and TRBJ2-1, reads DSGVTQTPKHLITATGQRVTLRCSPRSGDLSVYWYQQSLDQGLQFLIQYYNGEERAKGNILERFSAQQFPDLHSELNLSSLELGDSALYFCASSGGRGSYNEQFFGPGTRLTVL.

The chain links TRBV9 to TRBJ1-5; TRBD1 matches at 10 bases. This CDR3 is built from 18 residues. V lost 3 bases to trimming and J lost 1 base; unmatched junction nucleotides: 10. From germline, CDR1 is SGDLS and CDR2 YYNGEE. CDR3 DNA sequence: TGTGCCAGCAGCGCCCCTCGGGGGACAGGGGACAGCAATCAGCCCCAGCATTTT. Encoded protein: CASSAPRGTGDSNQPQHF.

This clone appeared a few times. This rearrangement joins TRBV7-9 to TRBJ1-4, with 7 nucleotides matching TRBD1. V lost 6 bases and J lost 3; bases outside the gene matches: 4. Germline values: CDR1 SEHNR, CDR2 FQNEAQ (reference sequence). This CDR3 comprises 14 residues. DNA for the CDR3: TGTGCCAGCAGTACAGGGGCTTCTAATGAAAAACTGTTTTTT. This encodes CASSTGASNEKLFF.

The chain links TRBV18 to TRBJ1-1, with a weak D call TRBD1 (5 bases). There are 15 residues in the CDR3. V was shortened by 1 base and J by 0 bases, with 9 bases between the two germline ends. Germline V gene data show CDR1 as KGHSH and CDR2 as LQKENI. The CDR3 here is CASSPQGALNTEAFF. The CDR3 nucleotides are TGTGCCAGCTCACCACAAGGGGCCCTGAACACTGAAGCTTTCTTT.

This chain links TRBV28 with TRBJ2-2, with 13 bases aligning to TRBD2. The trim removed 6 bases at V and 3 bases at J, leaving 1 base unmatched. The CDR3 is made up of 15 amino acids. Germline loops: CDR1 MDHEN, CDR2 SYDVKM. The CDR3 nucleotides read TGTGCCAGCAGGGGACTAGCGGGACACACCGGGGAGCTGTTTTTT. Its protein is CASRGLAGHTGELFF.

V gene TRBV30 combines with J gene TRBJ1-4, with D perhaps TRBD1 (6 bases). V was shortened by 0 bases and J by 6 bases, with 17 bases between the two germline ends. Germline V gene lookup returns CDR1 GTSNPN and CDR2 SVGIG (reference sequence). The CDR3 consists of 16 residues. CDR3 amino acids: CAWSVLGGGAYEKLFF. DNA of the CDR3: TGTGCCTGGAGTGTACTAGGTGGGGGGGCTTATGAAAAACTGTTTTTT.

This clone was counted between two and nine times. V and J are TRBV19 and TRBJ2-6, with TRBD1 matching over 12 bases. Germline values: CDR1 LNHDA, CDR2 SQIVND (reference sequence). The CDR3 loop spans 18 amino acids. With V trimmed by 3 bases and J by 2 bases, 5 bases remained unmatched. In nucleotides, the CDR3 is TGTGCCAGTAGTATTTTGGGACAGGGGGCACCTGGGGCCAACGTCCTGACTTTC. Protein product: CASSILGQGAPGANVLTF. Full variable domain (missing parts from reference TRBV19 and TRBJ2-6): DGGITQSPKYLFRKEGQNVTLSCEQNLNHDAMYWYRQDPGQGLRLIYYSQIVNDFQKGDIAEGYSVSREKKESFPLTVTSAQKNPTAFYLCASSILGQGAPGANVLTFGAGSRLTVL.

This CDR3 is CASSPRSGFGTQYF. DNA for the CDR3: TGTGCCAGCTCACCACGGAGTGGGTTCGGGACCCAGTACTTC. This chain joins TRBV18 and TRBJ2-5; the D is unclear. V lost 1 base to trimming and J lost 7 bases, with 13 bases between them. Germline CDR1 reads KGHSH; CDR2 reads LQKENI. The CDR3 has 14 residues.

The table lists this clone with a count of one. The chain is built from TRBV9 and TRBJ1-5; D call uncertain. V lost 3 bases, J lost 1 base, and 11 bases lay in between. Looked up from germline, CDR1 is SGDLS and CDR2 is YYNGEE. This CDR3 has 15 amino acids. The CDR3: CASSESSGSNQPQHF. The CDR3 bases are TGTGCCAGCAGCGAGTCCTCCGGGAGCAATCAGCCCCAGCATTTT.

This CDR3 is CANRTSDEQFF. CDR3 nucleotide sequence: TGTGCCAACCGGACTAGCGACGAGCAGTTCTTC. The chain couples TRBV7-2 to TRBJ2-1; 9 bases fit TRBD2. With 10 bases clipped from V and 10 bases from J, the junction kept 5 bases outside the gene matches. This CDR3 comprises 11 residues. Germline CDR1 and CDR2: SGHTA and FQGNSA.

V and J are TRBV25-1 and TRBJ1-6, with 7 bases that match TRBD1. The germline V gene has CDR1 MGHDK and CDR2 SYGVNS. The trim removed 3 bases at V and 7 bases at J, leaving 6 bases unmatched. This CDR3 comprises 15 residues. The CDR3 loop reads CASSDMGRGNSPLHF. In DNA form, the CDR3 reads TGTGCCAGCAGTGATATGGGCAGGGGGAATTCACCCCTCCACTTT.

The chain is built from TRBV14 and TRBJ2-5; the D gene is possibly TRBD2 (6 bases). In germline, CDR1 is SGHDN, CDR2 FVKESK. The V gene lost 1 base and the J gene lost 4 bases, with 25 bases spanning the gap. This CDR3 is built from 19 residues. CDR3 DNA sequence: TGTGCCAGCAGCCAAGGCCCGGTGGGGCCGACCGGAGGGCGAGAGACCCAGTACTTC. This encodes CASSQGPVGPTGGRETQYF.

V is TRBV7-9 and J is TRBJ1-3, with D perhaps TRBD1 (6 bases). Trimming stripped 5 bases from V and 1 base from J, with 15 bases between. Germline lookup yields CDR1 SEHNR and CDR2 FQNEAQ (reference sequence). The CDR3 covers 16 residues. DNA of the CDR3: TGTGCCAGCAGCCTGGGGGGGACACGGTCTGGAAACACCATATATTTT. The encoded protein is CASSLGGTRSGNTIYF. Variable domain in full (rest from reference TRBV7-9 and TRBJ1-3): DTGVSQNPRHKITKRGQNVTFRCDPISEHNRLYWYRQTLGQGPEFLTYFQNEAQLEKSRLLSDRFSAERPKGSFSTLEIQRTEQGDSAMYLCASSLGGTRSGNTIYFGEGSWLTVV.

The chain uses TRBV6-5 and TRBJ1-4, with unresolved D. Trimming left V 2 bases short and J 8 bases short, with 9 bases between. Germline CDR1 MNHEY, CDR2 SVGAGI. The CDR3 is 13 amino acids. The CDR3 region is CASSYTPGEKLFF. The CDR3 DNA reads TGTGCCAGCAGTTACACGCCGGGGGAAAAACTGTTTTTT.

This clone was observed once. This chain joins TRBV5-3 and TRBJ2-1; TRBD2 matches 9 bases. TRBV5-3 is classed as an ORF, of uncertain function. Trimming at V came to 0 bases and at J to 6 bases, leaving 4 bases not matched to a gene. The CDR3 totals 15 residues. This CDR3 is CARSLVGREGNEQFF. DNA of the CDR3: TGTGCCAGAAGCTTGGTAGGGCGGGAGGGCAATGAGCAGTTCTTC.

The CDR3 nucleotides read TGTGCCTGGAACCCCGCTGGGGGGGTTGAAAAACTGTTTTTT. Translated: CAWNPAGGVEKLFF. J is TRBJ1-4 and V is TRBV30, with D perhaps TRBD1 (5 bases). The V gene's germline CDR1 is GTSNPN and CDR2 SVGIG (reference sequence). CDR3 length equals 14 residues. V was pared by 4 bases and J by 7 bases, with 16 bases between.

The CDR3 here is CASSYAGTEYGYTF. The DNA of the CDR3 is TGTGCCAGCAGTTACGCCGGGACAGAGTATGGCTACACCTTC. The chain combines TRBV6-5 with TRBJ1-2; TRBD1 matches 7 bases. The germline V gene encodes CDR1 MNHEY and CDR2 SVGAGI. The CDR3 runs 14 residues. J gave up 5 bases and V 2 bases, and 5 bases lay outside the gene matches.

The rearrangement links TRBV7-2 to TRBJ2-1; 9 bases are a match to TRBD1. The length of the CDR3 is 15 residues. Germline CDR1 and CDR2: SGHTA and FQGNSA. V trimming: 0 bases; J trimming: 5 bases; junction bases outside the gene matches: 2. CDR3 sequence (DNA): TGTGCCAGCAGCTTAGCCCACAGGGGGCACAATGAGCAGTTCTTC. Protein: CASSLAHRGHNEQFF.

J is TRBJ1-4 and V is TRBV6-4; weak D call: TRBD1 (5 bases). The V end was cut by 8 bases, the J end by 2 bases, with 12 bases between. The germline CDR1 and CDR2 sequences are MRHNA and SNTAGT. CDR3 length: 14 residues. CDR3 region: CASCPRGTNEKLFF. CDR3 nucleotide sequence: TGTGCCAGCTGTCCTCGGGGGACTAATGAAAAACTGTTTTTT.